These 26 T cell receptor beta chains were sequenced from one sample in a study of blood T cell repertoires in COVID-19. Here immunoSEQ multiplex PCR was the method, and the copy in TCRdb shows in-frame clones only, minus some. Of 180,000 or so clones listed, nearly 90% are singletons. The sequencing sample was made of peripheral blood. The receptors were sampled from a man in his forties or fifties with acute or convalescent COVID-19.

The DNA for the CDR3 is TGTGCCAGCAGCCAAGAGACCCCCAGAGCCGCGGCTGAAGCTTTCTTT. It specifies CASSQETPRAAAEAFF. The chain is built from TRBV3-1 (or the pseudogene TRBV3-2) and TRBJ1-1; unclear D gene. The CDR3 covers 16 residues. The germline gives CDR1 LGHDT, CDR2 YNNKEL (reference sequence). V was cut by 0 bases and J by 6 bases, with 17 bases left in between.

The V gene is TRBV4-1, the J gene TRBJ1-5, with D perhaps matching TRBD1 (5 bases). CDR1 is MGHRA and CDR2 is YSYEKL in the germline V gene. Trimming stripped 4 bases from V and 0 bases from J, with 13 bases between. The CDR3 length is 16 residues. The CDR3 is CASSPAAGHSNQPQHF. Written as DNA, the CDR3 is TGCGCCAGCAGCCCCGCAGCGGGGCATAGCAATCAGCCCCAGCATTTT.

The chain combines TRBV5-1 with TRBJ1-2; no firm D call. Trimming cost V 4 bases and J 0 bases, with 16 bases left between them. The CDR3 covers 16 residues. Looked up from germline, CDR1 is SGHRS and CDR2 is YFSETQ. CDR3 DNA sequence: TGCGCCAGCAGCACCGACCGAACAGAGACTAACTATGGCTACACCTTC. Protein sequence: CASSTDRTETNYGYTF. Drawing the rest from reference TRBV5-1 and TRBJ1-2, the complete variable domain is KAGVTQTPRYLIKTRGQQVTLSCSPISGHRSVSWYQQTPGQGLQFLFEYFSETQRNKGNFPGRFSGRQFSNSRSEMNVSTLELGDSALYLCASSTDRTETNYGYTFGSGTRLTVV.

V gene TRBV6-5 combines with J gene TRBJ1-1; no clear D. The CDR3 contains 14 residues. V lost 6 bases and J lost 3, with 14 bases in between. CDR1 and CDR2 from the germline V gene are MNHEY and SVGAGI. In nucleotides, the CDR3 is TGTGCCAGCAGCGTTGGACTTAGGGACACTGAAGCTTTCTTT. This encodes CASSVGLRDTEAFF.

This chain joins TRBV4-3 and TRBJ2-3; weak D call: TRBD2 (6 bases). Trimming pared 0 bases from V and 3 bases from J, leaving 16 bases between. CDR3 size: 17 residues. Germline CDR1 LGHNA, CDR2 YSLEER. CDR3 region: CASSQDRLAGKTDTQYF. The CDR3 nucleotides read TGCGCCAGCAGCCAAGATCGTCTTGCGGGAAAAACAGATACGCAGTATTTT.

The chain has TRBV11-2 and TRBJ2-3; 8 bases map to TRBD2. V lost 4 bases and J lost 3; bases outside the gene matches: 6. In germline, CDR1 is SGHAT, CDR2 FQNNGV. The CDR3 is made up of 15 amino acids. In DNA, the CDR3 is TGTGCCAGCAGCTGGTCAGCGGGAGTTACAGATACGCAGTATTTT. It is translated as CASSWSAGVTDTQYF.

The rearrangement uses TRBV18 and TRBJ2-2; perhaps TRBD2 as D (6 bases). Trimming removed 8 bases at V and 6 bases at J, with 13 bases between. This CDR3 has 13 amino acids. In germline, CDR1 is KGHSH, CDR2 LQKENI. The CDR3 bases are TGTGCCAGCACCGGAGGGTCCCCCGGGGAGCTGTTTTTT. It codes for CASTGGSPGELFF.

Only a few counts were recorded for this clone. The genes are TRBV5-1 and TRBJ1-6; 7 bases align to TRBD1. With V trimmed by 4 bases and J by 16 bases, 14 bases remained unmatched. Germline V gene data show CDR1 as SGHRS and CDR2 as YFSETQ. There are 14 residues in the CDR3. This CDR3 reads CASSLMTGSPQLHF. CDR3 nucleotides: TGCGCCAGCAGCCTAATGACAGGGTCTCCTCAACTCCACTTT.

The chain joins TRBV2 to TRBJ1-3, with D unresolved. V lost 6 bases to trimming and J lost 0 bases, with 12 bases between them. The CDR3 has 15 amino acids. Per the germline V gene, CDR1 is SNHLY and CDR2 is FYNNEI. CDR3 DNA: TGTGCCAGCAGCCTCGACTCGAGCTCTGGAAACACCATATATTTT. Protein product: CASSLDSSSGNTIYF. Based on the CDR3 plus reference TRBV2 and TRBJ1-3, the full variable domain is EPEVTQTPSHQVTQMGQEVILRCVPISNHLYFYWYRQILGQKVEFLVSFYNNEISEKSEIFDDQFSVERPDGSNFTLKIRSTKLEDSAMYFCASSLDSSSGNTIYFGEGSWLTVV.

The chain is built from TRBV3-1 (or the pseudogene TRBV3-2) and TRBJ1-2; 9 bases line up with TRBD1. Trimming cost V 1 base and J 5 bases; bases outside gene matches: 11. CDR1 is LGHDT, CDR2 YNNKEL, per germline (reference sequence). This CDR3 comprises 17 residues. The DNA of the CDR3 is TGTGCCAGCAGCCAAGGGGACAGGGCCTTCCAACCTTATGGCTACACCTTC. Protein: CASSQGDRAFQPYGYTF.

V gene TRBV19 combines with J gene TRBJ2-3; possibly TRBD2 for D (6 bases). Germline V lookup: CDR1 LNHDA, CDR2 SQIVND (reference sequence). This CDR3 spans 13 amino acids. The germline V and J ends were trimmed by 4 bases and 6 bases, with 11 bases remaining between them. CDR3 region: CASSTSGRDTQYF. The CDR3 DNA sequence: TGTGCCAGTAGTACTTCAGGGAGGGATACGCAGTATTTT.

This chain joins TRBV27 and TRBJ2-3, with D perhaps matching TRBD2 (5 bases). The CDR3 length is 18 residues. V was shortened by 7 bases and J by 1 base, with 24 bases between the two germline ends. Germline CDR1 is MNHEY and CDR2 is SMNVEV (reference sequence). The CDR3 is CASIPIKGPGGGTDTQYF. The CDR3 DNA reads TGTGCCAGCATCCCTATAAAAGGACCCGGAGGTGGCACAGATACGCAGTATTTT.

This clone was recorded once. The chain is built from TRBV30 and TRBJ1-6; TRBD1 matches 8 bases. Trimming cost V 3 bases and J 7 bases; bases outside gene matches: 8. CDR1 is GTSNPN, CDR2 SVGIG, per germline (reference sequence). The CDR3 contains 15 residues. CDR3: CAWRHQGQENSPLHF. CDR3 in DNA: TGTGCCTGGAGACATCAGGGACAGGAGAATTCACCCCTCCACTTT.

This chain connects TRBV4-1 to TRBJ2-1; 7 nucleotides match TRBD1. The CDR3 covers 17 residues. Germline-derived CDR1 and CDR2 are MGHRA and YSYEKL. Trimming removed 3 bases from V and 5 bases from J; junction bases left unmatched: 13. CDR3 region: CASSHGPDRVRNNEQFF. CDR3 nucleotides: TGCGCCAGCAGCCACGGACCAGACAGGGTTCGCAACAATGAGCAGTTCTTC.

Written as DNA, the CDR3 is TGTGCCAACCTCCGGACAGGCGATTATGGCTACACCTTC. It codes for CANLRTGDYGYTF. The chain links TRBV2 to TRBJ1-2, with 7 bases identical to TRBD1. CDR3 length: 13 residues. The V and J ends lost 10 bases and 5 bases, in that order; junction bases with no gene match: 10. The germline V gene has CDR1 SNHLY and CDR2 FYNNEI.

The gene calls are TRBV28 and TRBJ1-5; a possible D gene is TRBD1 (6 bases). The CDR3 consists of 15 residues. The ends were cut back, 6 bases at V and 2 bases at J, with 14 bases in the middle. Per the germline V gene, CDR1 is MDHEN and CDR2 is SYDVKM. CDR3 nucleotides: TGTGCCAGCAGGCCCACAGGGTTTGGCAATCAGCCCCAGCATTTT. Protein product: CASRPTGFGNQPQHF.

CDR3 coding DNA: TGTGCCAGCAGTTTAACCCAGGGATATGGCTACACCTTC. It codes for CASSLTQGYGYTF. The chain carries TRBV27 and TRBJ1-2, with D possibly TRBD1 on 5 matching bases. Trimming removed 2 bases at V and 5 bases at J, with 9 bases between. This CDR3 contains 13 residues. The V gene's germline CDR1 is MNHEY and CDR2 SMNVEV (reference sequence).

This chain joins TRBV12-3 or TRBV12-4 and TRBJ2-2; unclear D gene. The V and J ends lost 7 bases and 0 bases respectively, with 6 bases between them. The CDR3 has 13 amino acids. CDR3 coding DNA: TGTGCCAGCAACAGACCGAACACCGGGGAGCTGTTTTTT. The encoded protein is CASNRPNTGELFF.

The V and J genes are TRBV11-2 and TRBJ2-5, with D possibly TRBD2 on 6 matching bases. The CDR3 covers 14 residues. V lost 5 bases and J 1 base, leaving 11 bases between the germline ends. CDR1 is SGHAT, CDR2 FQNNGV, per germline. The CDR3 region has the DNA TGTGCCAGCAGCCCACGGGGGACCCAAGAGACCCAGTACTTC. Protein sequence: CASSPRGTQETQYF.

CDR3 bases: TGTGCCAGCAGTGGTGGGACAGGGGGCGGAGGTCTCTATGGCTACACCTTC. This sequence encodes CASSGGTGGGGLYGYTF. The chain employs TRBV2 and TRBJ1-2, with 12 bases aligning to TRBD1. The junction had 10 bases not matched to a gene; V was cut back by 4 bases and J by 4 bases. Per germline, CDR1 SNHLY and CDR2 FYNNEI. The CDR3 runs 17 residues.

Only a few counts were recorded for this clone. This chain uses TRBV10-2 with TRBJ2-7; 9 bases are shared with TRBD2. The CDR3 covers 16 residues. The V and J ends lost 7 bases and 2 bases, in that order; junction bases with no gene match: 12. Germline CDR1 is WSHSY and CDR2 is SAAADI. CDR3 DNA sequence: TGCGCCAGCACTGGGCTAGCGGGGCCCGGACCCTACGAGCAGTACTTC. Translated, it gives CASTGLAGPGPYEQYF.

CDR3 DNA sequence: TGTGCCAGTAGTACTCGACAGGGAGAGAACACTGAAGCTTTCTTT. This gives the protein CASSTRQGENTEAFF. The V gene is TRBV19, the J gene TRBJ1-1; 7 bases map to TRBD1. CDR3 length: 15 amino acids. CDR1 and CDR2 from the germline V gene are LNHDA and SQIVND (reference sequence). V shed 4 bases and J 1 base; nucleotides not matched to a gene: 6.

The rearrangement links TRBV5-1 to TRBJ2-7, with D maybe TRBD2 (6 bases). V was trimmed by 1 base and J by 5 bases, leaving 10 bases between them. Germline CDR1 is SGHRS and CDR2 is YFSETQ. The CDR3 covers 13 residues. CDR3 coding DNA: TGCGCCAGCAGCTTGACCCTAGCGCACGAGCAGTACTTC. It yields the protein CASSLTLAHEQYF. Full variable domain (missing parts from reference TRBV5-1 and TRBJ2-7): KAGVTQTPRYLIKTRGQQVTLSCSPISGHRSVSWYQQTPGQGLQFLFEYFSETQRNKGNFPGRFSGRQFSNSRSEMNVSTLELGDSALYLCASSLTLAHEQYFGPGTRLTVT.

The chain combines TRBV7-2 with TRBJ1-3, with TRBD1 identical over 7 bases. Germline CDR1 SGHTA, CDR2 FQGNSA. The CDR3 has 17 residues. V was pared by 6 bases and J by 0 bases, with 11 bases of the junction left unmatched. The CDR3 DNA reads TGTGCCAGCAGGGAATCGACAGGGAAAGGCTCTGGAAACACCATATATTTT. Its translation: CASRESTGKGSGNTIYF.

This chain links TRBV6-6 with TRBJ2-2; 7 bases fit TRBD2. CDR1 and CDR2 (germline): MNHNY, SVGAGI (reference sequence). CDR3 length equals 16 residues. V lost 0 bases, J lost 4 bases, and 5 bases stayed unmatched. This CDR3 is CASSYSGGGTTGELFF. CDR3 in DNA: TGTGCCAGCAGTTACTCCGGCGGGGGTACCACCGGGGAGCTGTTTTTT.

The chain employs TRBV5-4 and TRBJ2-1, with TRBD1 matching over 9 bases. Germline assignment: CDR1 SGHNT and CDR2 YYREEE (reference sequence). This CDR3 is built from 15 residues. The V segment lost 0 bases and the J segment 6 bases; nucleotides outside the gene matches: 4. Here the CDR3 reads CASSLGTGGFNEQFF. The CDR3 nucleotides are TGTGCCAGCAGCTTGGGTACAGGGGGCTTCAATGAGCAGTTCTTC.